This TCR beta chain was recorded in a study of T cells in Graves' hyperthyroidism and ophthalmopathy. Broader study findings: Ophthalmopathy stood apart from stable hyperthyroidism in a 13 V-J model.

Researchers barred patients who had uncontrolled infection, other autoimmune disease, pregnancy or lactation. Each diagnosis drew on symptoms, thyroxine, TRAb, thyroid ultrasound and orbital computed tomography findings. Fresh peripheral blood, around 9.5 ml, yielded the PBMCs. The CDR3 covers 15 residues. V was shortened by 5 bases and J by 8 bases, with 19 bases between the two germline ends. Germline CDR1 reads SGHTA; CDR2 reads FQGTGA. From RNA transcripts, TCR beta CDR3 regions were amplified. TCR CDR3 regions were first amplified by RT-PCR with HTBI primers. TCRdb re-called the multiplex PCR reads through MiXCR, storing one row per CDR3 protein. Here the sample spans 500,000 to 550,000 distinct CDR3 sequences, 15% to 20% being singletons. With regard to this clonotype: Its antigen is unknown.

V is TRBV7-3 and J is TRBJ2-1; D might be TRBD1 (6 bases). The sequencing sample was made of blood. The receptor was isolated from a man aged 40-49 years with Graves' ophthalmopathy. Written as DNA, the CDR3 is TGTGCCAGCAGCCCTATAGGACAGCCTTACTATGAGCAGTTCTTC. Protein product: CASSPIGQPYYEQFF.